One sample yielded the 3 T cell receptor beta chains listed below, sequenced in a study of shared clonotypes between healthy human individuals. Clones were sequenced by immunoSEQ multiplex PCR, and TCRdb holds only the in-frame ones, with some missing. The data contain fewer than 1 million clones, approximately 96% of them singletons. CD45RO negativity and positive selection for CCR7 defined naive CD8 cells, a population that excluded terminally differentiated effector memory CD45RA+ cells. The specimen sequenced was naive CD8+ T cells sorted from blood. Source of these receptors: a man aged 25-40 years in good health.

The CDR3 DNA follows: TGCGCCAGCAGCTTGGCCGGACACCCTCGAGAGACCCAGTACTTC. Protein product: CASSLAGHPRETQYF. V usage is TRBV5-1 and J usage is TRBJ2-5, with D perhaps TRBD1 (5 bases). This CDR3 has 15 amino acids. The germline gives CDR1 SGHRS, CDR2 YFSETQ. Trimming left V 0 bases short and J 4 bases short, with 13 bases between.

This chain uses TRBV7-9 with TRBJ2-1; D ambiguous. This CDR3 contains 12 residues. The V end was cut by 3 bases, the J end by 10 bases, with 10 bases between. Germline V CDR1 and CDR2: SEHNR, FQNEAQ (reference sequence). The CDR3 bases are TGTGCCAGCAGCTTGGCCCTCGGAGAGCAGTTCTTC. It codes for CASSLALGEQFF. The whole variable domain, remainder taken from reference TRBV7-9 and TRBJ2-1, is DTGVSQNPRHKITKRGQNVTFRCDPISEHNRLYWYRQTLGQGPEFLTYFQNEAQLEKSRLLSDRFSAERPKGSFSTLEIQRTEQGDSAMYLCASSLALGEQFFGPGTRLTVL.

This chain joins TRBV19 and TRBJ2-7, with TRBD2 matching over 10 bases. V was clipped by 5 bases and J by 5 bases; unmatched bases: 12. The CDR3 loop spans 16 amino acids. From germline, CDR1 is LNHDA and CDR2 SQIVND (reference sequence). The CDR3 nucleotides are TGTGCCAGTAGTGAATTAACAGGGCTAGCGGGAGACGAGCAGTACTTC. Translation: CASSELTGLAGDEQYF. Complete variable domain (other parts from reference TRBV19 and TRBJ2-7): DGGITQSPKYLFRKEGQNVTLSCEQNLNHDAMYWYRQDPGQGLRLIYYSQIVNDFQKGDIAEGYSVSREKKESFPLTVTSAQKNPTAFYLCASSELTGLAGDEQYFGPGTRLTVT.